The rows below give T cell receptor beta chains drawn from one sample of a study of cytomegalovirus exposure and HLA in healthy donors. Sequencing was performed with immunoSEQ multiplex PCR; in TCRdb, only in-frame clones are kept and a portion is missing. The listing contains about 78,000 clones. What was sequenced was PBMCs. The receptors originated from a female donor in good health and CMV-seropositive. The CDR3 runs from the conserved cysteine through the conserved F or W. Each record gives: V gene, J gene, D gene, CDR3 DNA, CDR3 protein. A D gene is named only where the DNA matches it firmly.

V: TRBV4-2
J: TRBJ1-2
D: .
DNA: TGTGCCAGCAGCCAAGATCGGGTCGGGTCTAACTATGGCTACACCTTC
CDR3: CASSQDRVGSNYGYTF

V: TRBV7-9
J: TRBJ1-1
D: TRBD1
DNA: TGTGCCAGCAGTAGGGACAGGAGGGACACTGAAGCTTTCTTT
CDR3: CASSRDRRDTEAFF

V: TRBV7-9
J: TRBJ1-3
D: TRBD1
DNA: TGTGCCAGCAGCGCCGGGACAGGGGGACCTCGGGCTGGAAACACCATATATTTT
CDR3: CASSAGTGGPRAGNTIYF

V: TRBV9
J: TRBJ2-7
D: .
DNA: TGTGCCAGCAGCGTAGGTGGGCGGGCCTACGAGCAGTACTTC
CDR3: CASSVGGRAYEQYF

V: TRBV7-3
J: TRBJ2-3
D: .
DNA: TGTGCCAGCAGCTTAAGTCCAGGGCGAAATACGCAGTATTTT
CDR3: CASSLSPGRNTQYF

V: TRBV11-3
J: TRBJ2-1
D: TRBD1
DNA: TGTGCCAGCAGCAAGGGACAGGGGGACTACAATGAGCAGTTCTTC
CDR3: CASSKGQGDYNEQFF

V: TRBV30
J: TRBJ2-1
D: TRBD2
DNA: TGTGCCTGGAGTGACCCCTTTCGGGAGGGATCCTACAATGAGCAGTTCTTC
CDR3: CAWSDPFREGSYNEQFF

V: TRBV27
J: TRBJ1-2
D: .
DNA: TGTGCCAGCAGTCTAAGAAACAGGGATGGCTACACCTTC
CDR3: CASSLRNRDGYTF

V: TRBV30
J: TRBJ1-2
D: .
DNA: TGTGCCTGGAGTGTGGGGGGAGTTCGGGGCTACACCTTC
CDR3: CAWSVGGVRGYTF

V: TRBV30
J: TRBJ2-7
D: TRBD1
DNA: TGTGCCTGGAACCGTGGGACAGGGGGGTACGAGCAGTACTTC
CDR3: CAWNRGTGGYEQYF

V: TRBV2
J: TRBJ2-7
D: TRBD1
DNA: TGTGCCAGAACCGGGACAGGGGAACACTCCTACGAGCAGTACTTC
CDR3: CARTGTGEHSYEQYF

V: TRBV7-8
J: TRBJ1-3
D: .
DNA: TGTGCCAGCAGCTCATTAACCTCAGGTCACACCATATATTTT
CDR3: CASSSLTSGHTIYF

V: TRBV2
J: TRBJ2-7
D: .
DNA: TGTGCCAGCAGTGGATCCGGGTACGAGCAGTACTTC
CDR3: CASSGSGYEQYF

V: TRBV5-4
J: TRBJ2-7
D: TRBD2
DNA: TGTGCCAGCAGCCAACCGGGACTAGCGGGAGCTCTGGAGCAGTACTTC
CDR3: CASSQPGLAGALEQYF

V: TRBV6-1
J: TRBJ1-5
D: .
DNA: TGTGCCAGCAGTGGGGAGGGGCTTAGCAATCAGCCCCAGCATTTT
CDR3: CASSGEGLSNQPQHF

V: TRBV6-6
J: TRBJ2-5
D: TRBD2
DNA: TGTGCCAGCAGTTTACTAGCGGGGTTAGGGGAGACCCAGTACTTC
CDR3: CASSLLAGLGETQYF

V: TRBV13
J: TRBJ2-7
D: .
DNA: TGTGCCAGCAGCTCCGGGGTCTACGAGCAGTACTTC
CDR3: CASSSGVYEQYF